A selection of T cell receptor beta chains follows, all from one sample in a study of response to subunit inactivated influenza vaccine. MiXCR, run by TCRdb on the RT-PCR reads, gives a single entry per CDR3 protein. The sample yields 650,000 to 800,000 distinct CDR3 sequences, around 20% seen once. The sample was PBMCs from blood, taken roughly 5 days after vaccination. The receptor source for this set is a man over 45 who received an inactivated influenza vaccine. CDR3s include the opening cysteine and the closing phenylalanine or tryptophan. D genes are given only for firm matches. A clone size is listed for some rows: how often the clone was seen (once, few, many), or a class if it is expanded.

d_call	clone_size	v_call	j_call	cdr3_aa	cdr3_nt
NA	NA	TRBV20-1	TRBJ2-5	CSAPLEGRGTQYF	TGCAGTGCTCCCCTTGAGGGCCGGGGGACCCAGTACTTC
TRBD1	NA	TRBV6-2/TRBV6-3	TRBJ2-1	CASSDGQGYNNEQFF	TGTGCCAGCAGCGACGGACAGGGGTACAACAATGAGCAGTTCTTC
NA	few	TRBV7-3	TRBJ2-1	CASSLSKGSNEQFF	TGTGCCAGCAGCTTATCAAAGGGGTCCAATGAGCAGTTCTTC
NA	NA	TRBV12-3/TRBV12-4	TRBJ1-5	CASRLDLSNQPQHF	TGTGCCAGCAGGTTAGATCTTAGCAATCAGCCCCAGCATTTT
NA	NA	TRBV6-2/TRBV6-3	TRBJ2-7	CASSYTSAGRDEQYF	TGTGCCAGCAGTTACACTTCCGCGGGACGGGACGAGCAGTACTTC
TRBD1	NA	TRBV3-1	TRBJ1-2	CASSPTLGTGFNGYTF	TGTGCCAGCAGTCCGACCCTTGGGACAGGGTTCAACGGCTACACCTTC
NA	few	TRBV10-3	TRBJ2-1	CAISESAGANNEQFF	TGTGCCATCAGTGAGTCGGCAGGGGCGAACAATGAGCAGTTCTTC
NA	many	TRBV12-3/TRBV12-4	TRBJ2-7	CASSLAAGAEQYF	TGTGCCAGCAGTTTAGCGGCAGGGGCCGAGCAGTACTTC
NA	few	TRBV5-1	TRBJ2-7	CASRDTQGLNEQYF	TGCGCCAGCAGGGACACACAGGGTTTGAACGAGCAGTACTTC
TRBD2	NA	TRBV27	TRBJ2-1	CASTLSGGNSYNEQFF	TGTGCCAGCACCTTAAGCGGGGGCAACTCCTACAATGAGCAGTTCTTC
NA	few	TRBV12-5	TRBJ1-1	CASGLVLQDQNTEAFF	TGTGCTAGTGGTTTGGTATTACAGGACCAGAACACTGAAGCTTTCTTT
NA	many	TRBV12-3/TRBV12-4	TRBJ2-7	CASSWSGGEQYF	TGTGCCAGCAGTTGGTCTGGTGGGGAGCAGTACTTC
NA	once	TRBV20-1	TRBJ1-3	CSAREARKGNTIYF	TGCAGTGCTAGAGAGGCCAGAAAGGGAAACACCATATATTTT
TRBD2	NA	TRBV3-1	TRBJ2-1	CASSQVETSGMVF	TGTGCCAGCAGCCAAGTGGAGACTAGCGGGATGGTCTTC
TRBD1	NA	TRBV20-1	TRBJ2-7	CSARAGTGAYEQYF	TGCAGTGCTAGAGCGGGGACAGGGGCCTACGAGCAGTACTTC
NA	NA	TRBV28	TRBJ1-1	CASSLPDVGVEAFF	TGTGCCAGCAGTTTACCCGATGTGGGAGTTGAAGCTTTCTTT
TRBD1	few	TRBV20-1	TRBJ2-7	CSAPSTGVEQYF	TGCAGTGCACCTTCGACAGGGGTCGAGCAGTACTTC
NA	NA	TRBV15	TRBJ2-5	CATSRDLQGYGETQYF	TGTGCCACCAGCAGAGATCTCCAGGGGTACGGGGAGACCCAGTACTTC
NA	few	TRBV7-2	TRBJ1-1	CASSRPSTEAFF	TGTGCCAGCAGCCGCCCCAGCACTGAAGCTTTCTTT
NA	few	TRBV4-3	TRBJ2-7	CASSQGPRVPYEQYF	TGCGCCAGCAGCCAAGGGCCCAGGGTGCCCTACGAGCAGTACTTC
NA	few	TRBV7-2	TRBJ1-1	CASSLAPQVMNTEAFF	TGTGCCAGCAGCTTAGCCCCACAGGTAATGAACACTGAAGCTTTCTTT
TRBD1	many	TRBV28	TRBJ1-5	CASSLRDREHF	TGTGCCAGCAGTCTCCGGGACAGGGAGCATTTT
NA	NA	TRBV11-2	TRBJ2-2	CASRLYTGELFF	TGTGCCAGCAGACTATACACCGGGGAGCTGTTTTTT
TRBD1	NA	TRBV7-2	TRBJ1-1	CASSLGTARGQTEAFF	TGTGCCAGCAGCCTCGGGACGGCGAGGGGGCAAACTGAAGCTTTCTTT
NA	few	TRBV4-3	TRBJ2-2	CASSQVVFRYTGELFF	TGCGCCAGCAGCCAAGTGGTGTTTAGATACACCGGGGAGCTGTTTTTT
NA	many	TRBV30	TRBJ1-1	CAWSVGIMNTEAFF	TGTGCCTGGAGTGTTGGGATTATGAACACTGAAGCTTTCTTT
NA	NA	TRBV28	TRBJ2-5	CASRPLNLGPKETQYF	TGTGCCAGCAGACCCCTGAATTTGGGCCCCAAAGAGACCCAGTACTTC
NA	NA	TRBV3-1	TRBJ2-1	CASSQVGTAGHEQFF	TGTGCCAGCAGCCAAGTAGGGACAGCGGGCCATGAGCAGTTCTTC
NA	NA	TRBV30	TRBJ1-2	CAWSVLNGYHGYTF	TGTGCCTGGAGTGTATTGAACGGGTATCATGGCTACACCTTC
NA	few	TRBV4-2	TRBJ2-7	CASSQGYRQVSYEQYF	TGTGCCAGCAGCCAAGGATATCGGCAGGTCTCCTACGAGCAGTACTTC
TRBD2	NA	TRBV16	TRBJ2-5	CASSATSGQETQYF	TGTGCCAGCAGCGCGACTAGCGGGCAAGAGACCCAGTACTTC
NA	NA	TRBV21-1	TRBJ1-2	CASSTRRRVNYGYTF	TGTGCCAGCAGCACACGTAGGCGAGTTAACTATGGCTACACCTTC
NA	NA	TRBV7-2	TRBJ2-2	CASSLASSRRTGELFF	TGTGCCAGCAGCTTAGCGTCTAGCCGGAGGACCGGGGAGCTGTTTTTT
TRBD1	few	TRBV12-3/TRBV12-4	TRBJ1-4	CASTSDREHEKLFF	TGTGCCAGCACCTCGGACAGGGAGCACGAAAAACTGTTTTTT
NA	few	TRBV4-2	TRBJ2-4	CASSQDKEAKNIQYF	TGTGCCAGCAGCCAAGACAAAGAAGCCAAAAACATTCAGTACTTC
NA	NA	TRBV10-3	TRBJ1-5	CAISPDEAGRQPQHF	TGTGCCATCAGCCCGGATGAGGCGGGAAGGCAGCCCCAGCATTTT
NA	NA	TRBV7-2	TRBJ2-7	CASSYLTNGMGEQYF	TGTGCCAGCAGCTACCTGACCAACGGGATGGGAGAGCAGTACTTC
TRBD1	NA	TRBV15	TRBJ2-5	CATSSAPGQGLLETQYF	TGTGCCACCAGCAGCGCTCCGGGACAGGGTTTGCTAGAGACCCAGTACTTC
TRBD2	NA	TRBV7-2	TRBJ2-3	CASSPHAGGQDTQYF	TGTGCCAGCAGCCCCCATGCGGGGGGGCAAGATACGCAGTATTTT
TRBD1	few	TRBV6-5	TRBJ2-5	CASSYGGTGVETQYF	TGTGCCAGCAGTTACGGGGGGACAGGGGTGGAGACCCAGTACTTC
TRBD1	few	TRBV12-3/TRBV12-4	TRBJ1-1	CASSKLGTGVAEAFF	TGTGCCAGCAGTAAATTGGGGACAGGGGTAGCTGAAGCTTTCTTT
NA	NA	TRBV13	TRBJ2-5	CASSEGSIGGETQYF	TGTGCCAGCAGCGAAGGGTCCATTGGGGGGGAGACCCAGTACTTC
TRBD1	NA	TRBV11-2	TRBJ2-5	CASSLELQGAETQYF	TGTGCCAGCAGCTTAGAACTGCAGGGGGCAGAGACCCAGTACTTC
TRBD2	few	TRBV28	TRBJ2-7	CASTRTSGVTYEQYF	TGTGCCAGCACCCGGACTAGCGGGGTAACCTACGAGCAGTACTTC
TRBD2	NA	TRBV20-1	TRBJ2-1	CSARGGSNEQFF	TGCAGTGCTAGGGGGGGGAGCAATGAGCAGTTCTTC
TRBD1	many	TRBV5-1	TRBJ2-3	CASSPGQGGDTQYF	TGCGCCAGCAGCCCGGGACAGGGAGGAGATACGCAGTATTTT
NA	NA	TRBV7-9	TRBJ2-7	CASGLGATYEQYF	TGTGCCAGCGGCTTGGGAGCGACCTACGAGCAGTACTTC
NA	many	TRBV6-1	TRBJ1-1	CASSVRGKNTEAFF	TGTGCCAGCAGTGTGCGGGGGAAGAACACTGAAGCTTTCTTT
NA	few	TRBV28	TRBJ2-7	CASLPGNTPTRQYF	TGTGCCAGCCTCCCGGGCAACACCCCTACGAGGCAGTACTTC
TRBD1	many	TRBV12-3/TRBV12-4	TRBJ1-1	CASSLRTGGLTEAFF	TGTGCCAGCAGTTTGAGGACAGGGGGCCTCACTGAAGCTTTCTTT
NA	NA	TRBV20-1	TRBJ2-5	CSARVRGALRETQYF	TGCAGTGCTAGAGTGAGGGGGGCGTTAAGAGAGACCCAGTACTTC
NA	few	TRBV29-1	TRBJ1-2	CSVLGDYGYTF	TGCAGCGTGTTGGGGGACTATGGCTACACCTTC
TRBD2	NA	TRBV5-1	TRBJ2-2	CASGPGGGTGELFF	TGCGCCAGCGGTCCGGGAGGTGGGACCGGGGAGCTGTTTTTT
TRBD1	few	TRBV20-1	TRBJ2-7	CSARDRTGYYEQYF	TGCAGTGCTAGAGATCGGACAGGCTACTACGAGCAGTACTTC
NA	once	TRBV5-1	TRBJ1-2	CASSLEAADRINYGYTF	TGCGCCAGCAGCTTGGAGGCGGCAGACAGAATTAACTATGGCTACACCTTC
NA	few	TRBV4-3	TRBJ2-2	CASSLHLDTGELFF	TGCGCCAGCAGCCTCCACCTCGACACCGGGGAGCTGTTTTTT
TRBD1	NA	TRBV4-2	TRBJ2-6	CASSQDPGGSTGANVLTF	TGTGCCAGCAGCCAAGATCCAGGGGGCTCAACTGGGGCCAACGTCCTGACTTTC